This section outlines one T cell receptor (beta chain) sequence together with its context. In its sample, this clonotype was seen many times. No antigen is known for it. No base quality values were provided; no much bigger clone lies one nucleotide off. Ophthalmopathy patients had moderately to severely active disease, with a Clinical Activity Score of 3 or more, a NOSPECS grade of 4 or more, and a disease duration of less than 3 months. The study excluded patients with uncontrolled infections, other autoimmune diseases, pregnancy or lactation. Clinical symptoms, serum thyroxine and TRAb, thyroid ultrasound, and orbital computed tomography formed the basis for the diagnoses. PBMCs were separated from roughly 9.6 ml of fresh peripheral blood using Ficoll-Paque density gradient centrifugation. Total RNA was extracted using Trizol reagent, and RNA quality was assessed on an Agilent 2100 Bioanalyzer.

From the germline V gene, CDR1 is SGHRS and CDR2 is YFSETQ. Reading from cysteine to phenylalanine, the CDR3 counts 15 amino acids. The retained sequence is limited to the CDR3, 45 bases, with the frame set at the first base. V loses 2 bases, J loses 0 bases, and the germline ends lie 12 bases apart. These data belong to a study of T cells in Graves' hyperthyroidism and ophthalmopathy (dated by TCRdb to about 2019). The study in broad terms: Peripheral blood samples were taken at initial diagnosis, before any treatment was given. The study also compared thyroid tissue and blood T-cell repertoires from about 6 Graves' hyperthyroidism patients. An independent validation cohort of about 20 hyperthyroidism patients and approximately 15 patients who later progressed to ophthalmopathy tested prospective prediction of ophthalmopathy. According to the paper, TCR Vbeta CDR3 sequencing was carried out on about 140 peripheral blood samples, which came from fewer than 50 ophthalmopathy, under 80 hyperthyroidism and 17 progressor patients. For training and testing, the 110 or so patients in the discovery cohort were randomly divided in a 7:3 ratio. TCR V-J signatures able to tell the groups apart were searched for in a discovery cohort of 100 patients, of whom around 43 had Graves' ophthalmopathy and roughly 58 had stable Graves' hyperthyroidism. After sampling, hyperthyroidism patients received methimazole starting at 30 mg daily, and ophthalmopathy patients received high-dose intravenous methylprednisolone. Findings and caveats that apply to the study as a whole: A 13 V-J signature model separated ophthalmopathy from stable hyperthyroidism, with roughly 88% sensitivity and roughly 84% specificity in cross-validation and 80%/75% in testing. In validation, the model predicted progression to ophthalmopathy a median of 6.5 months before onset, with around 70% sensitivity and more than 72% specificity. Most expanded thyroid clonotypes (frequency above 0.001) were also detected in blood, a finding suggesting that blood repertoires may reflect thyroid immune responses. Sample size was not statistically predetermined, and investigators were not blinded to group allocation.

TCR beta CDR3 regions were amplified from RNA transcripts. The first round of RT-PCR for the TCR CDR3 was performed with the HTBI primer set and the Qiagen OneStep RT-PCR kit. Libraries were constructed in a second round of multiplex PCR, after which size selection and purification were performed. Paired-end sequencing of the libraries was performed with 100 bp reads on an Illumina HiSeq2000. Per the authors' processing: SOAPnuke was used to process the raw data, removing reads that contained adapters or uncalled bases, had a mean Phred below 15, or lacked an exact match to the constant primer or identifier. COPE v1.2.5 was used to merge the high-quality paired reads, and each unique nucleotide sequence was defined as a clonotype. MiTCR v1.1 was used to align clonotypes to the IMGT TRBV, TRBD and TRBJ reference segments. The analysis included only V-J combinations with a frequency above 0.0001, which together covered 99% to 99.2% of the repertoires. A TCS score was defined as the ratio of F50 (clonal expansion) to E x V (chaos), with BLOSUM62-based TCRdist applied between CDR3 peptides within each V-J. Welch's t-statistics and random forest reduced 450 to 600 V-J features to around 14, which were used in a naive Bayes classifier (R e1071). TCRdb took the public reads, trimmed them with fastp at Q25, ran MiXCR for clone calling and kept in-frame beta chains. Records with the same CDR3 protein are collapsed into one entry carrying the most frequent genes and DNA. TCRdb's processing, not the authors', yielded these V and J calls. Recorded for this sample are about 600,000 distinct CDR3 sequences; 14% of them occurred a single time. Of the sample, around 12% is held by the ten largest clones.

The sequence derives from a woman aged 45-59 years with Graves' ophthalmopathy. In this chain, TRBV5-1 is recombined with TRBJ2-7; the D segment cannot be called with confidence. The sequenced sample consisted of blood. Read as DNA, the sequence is TGCGCCAGCAGCTTAGAACACCTAAGCTCCTACGAGCAGTACTTC. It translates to CASSLEHLSSYEQYF.